The following is a T cell receptor beta chain sequence with its context. The target antigen is unknown. This record belongs to a study of T-cell memory formation after mild COVID-19. TCRdb reanalysed the 5' RACE reads using MiXCR and keeps one entry per CDR3 protein. The sample has 250,000 to 300,000 distinct CDR3 sequences; around 16% are singletons. The study's findings and limits: Proof of SARS-CoV-2 specificity was absent for the second-wave clones that crested on day 37. The CD4+ clones that contracted clustered mainly within CM and EM, and the CD8+ clones concentrated in EMRA. Pre-infection memory harbored some responding clones, suggesting cross-reactive memory joined.

The sequence derives from a man between 18 and 35 years old who had mild COVID-19 (a few samples of this study predate the infection). Cell type and time point are not known. The specimen was PBMCs or a T cell subset sorted from them (not recorded which).

CDR3 amino acids: CASSQEETGSSPLHF. CDR3 in DNA: TGCGCCAGCAGCCAAGAAGAGACAGGGAGTTCACCCCTCCACTTT. The chain links TRBV4-3 to TRBJ1-6, with 7 bases identical to TRBD1. The CDR3 contains 15 residues. Germline lookup yields CDR1 LGHNA and CDR2 YSLEER. J lost 9 bases, V lost 0 bases, and 5 bases had no gene match.